This T cell receptor (beta chain) was captured in a study of cytomegalovirus exposure and HLA in healthy donors (dated by TCRdb to 2016 to 2017). About the full investigation: An earlier analysis of some 500 of the donors reported 250 to 300 Gb of sequence data and approximately 110 million unique TCR beta sequences from roughly 200 million T cells. Because of strong linkage in the cohort, 5 or 6 DR-DQ haplotypes were treated as single units for association and clustering. Among a few hundred genotyped donors of the cohort, an average of approximately 240,000 unique TCR beta nucleotide sequences were sequenced per donor, roughly 18% of them non-productive. Every discovery cohort repertoire had been produced on one sequencing platform. Donor age, sex, ethnicity and CMV serostatus were collected together with the repertoire data. To predict cytomegalovirus infection status, the study combined high-throughput TCR immunosequencing, statistical association of individual TCRs with disease status, and machine learning. A later analysis re-analyzed previously published TCR beta repertoires from about 730 donors and added high-resolution HLA genotyping to study TCR occurrence patterns. The number of donors typed differed by locus, with about 629-630 for A, B, C, DRB1 and DQB1, 522 for DQA1, some 570 for DPA1, and around 430 for DPB1. Both class I and class II loci were covered by HLA typing, at four-digit resolution. Along with the roughly 670-subject first cohort, a separate validation cohort of 120 different subjects was used. Genome-wide SNP genotypes for about three fifths of the 666 donors were used in a later genetic analysis, which treated that subset as a discovery cohort. The later analysis used no new phenotypic data to find candidate immune exposures, relying instead on TCR beta sequences and their occurrence across donors. An early release that covered approximately 600 HLA-typed donors contained 250 to 350 gigabases of sequencing data and tens of millions of unique TCR sequences. An earlier analysis of 587 of the donors applied high-throughput TCR beta sequencing to assess whether each TCR beta V gene segment acted as functional or pseudogenic. The study was designed to test whether signatures of past pathogen exposure could be identified by cataloging public T cell receptors. The genetic ancestry cluster associated with self-reported Caucasian donors included 80% to 90% of the 398 genotyped donors. The T cell repertoires of some 670 subjects were profiled by immunosequencing and related to cytomegalovirus serostatus. What the study reported, not specific to this receptor: In a later analysis, some 18,000 TCR beta sequences were associated with specific HLA alleles at a false discovery rate of 0.05. Linkage disequilibrium might explain the correlated functional status among segregating V segments, but an unknown experimental factor could not be ruled out. V-gene and J-gene trimming of TCR beta chains was associated with a missense DCLRE1C variant in a later genetic analysis, and the association was replicated in an independent cohort. In a later genetic analysis, fewer N-insertions in productive TCRs were reported among donors in an Asian-associated ancestry cluster than the roughly 700-donor mean. Compared with equally common non-associated chains, HLA-associated TCR beta chains in a later analysis were more clonally expanded and had lower generation probabilities. A further reported finding was that TCR beta sequences accurately predicted the HLA-A and HLA-B alleles for most subjects in the first cohort. The presence/absence analyses assumed that sequencing depth was roughly uniform across donors, and that assumption may not be true. The classifier was reported to diagnose cytomegalovirus status with high specificity and sensitivity in both the original and validation cohorts. According to a later analysis, most CMV-associated TCR beta chains appeared to be HLA-restricted, and the HLA associations seemed to be driven largely by CMV exposure. Because HLA typing was missing for some donors at each locus, association tests included only the typed subset. When HLA alleles, especially DR and DQ, strongly co-occurred, TCR associations were difficult to assign to individual alleles. The earlier analysis of about 600 of the donors excluded roughly 17 rarely observed V segments, including chromosome 9 orphons, because counts were too low. The sequencing pipeline was judged likely to have produced a cluster of highly shared sequence variants as a technical artifact. A few of the identified cytomegalovirus-associated TCR beta chains were confirmed in vitro to be specific for cytomegalovirus antigens. In this cohort, only TCR beta chains were sequenced, and detectable features were limited by the absence of alpha or paired-chain data. The study gave a list of 150 to 200 TCR beta chains associated with cytomegalovirus. Some IMGT-functional V segments, including TRBV6-2 and TRBV6-3, could not be distinguished by the 87-base-pair reads and were therefore excluded. An earlier analysis of some 560 of the donors showed that most TCR beta V segments appeared in productive rearrangements either about 90% or about 30% of the time, which broadly matched IMGT annotations. Most TCR sequences were seen in very few donors, while some public TCRs were found in many individuals. According to the authors, the approach could potentially be generalized to other disease states and immunological phenotypes. Immune exposure information for the cohort was limited to CMV serostatus. In a later analysis, several top co-occurrence clusters were reported to appear linked to parvovirus B19, influenza, CMV and Epstein-Barr virus. In a later analysis, the rate of TCR association differed among HLA loci, with DRB1 alleles having the most associated TCRs and HLA-C alleles having the fewest.

Receptor libraries were prepared by the immunoSEQ multiplex PCR assay. For the multiplex PCR, a mixture combining 60 forward primers for TCR Vbeta segments and 13 reverse primers for TCR Jbeta segments was used. A multiplex PCR assay on genomic DNA amplified the CDR3 region of rearranged TCR beta genes. The Illumina HiSeq System was used to sequence the amplified TCR beta libraries as 87-base-pair reads. Under the source paper's analysis protocol: Across the roughly 700 repertoires, a later analysis counted 75 million to 90 million unique TCR beta chains, around 11 million of which were shared by at least two donors. Raw reads were error-corrected and collapsed into unique sequences by a nearest-neighbor algorithm in which closely related sequences were merged to remove PCR and sequencing errors. CDR3 sequences were aligned to IMGT reference sequences to assign V, D and J gene segments. For a sequence to be retained, a match of at least six nucleotides to both a V gene segment and a J gene segment was required. A rearrangement counted as productive if the CDR3 had no stop codons and remained in frame with V and J, and every other rearrangement counted as non-productive. CDR3 was defined by IMGT convention, running from the second conserved V-encoded cysteine to the conserved J-encoded phenylalanine. The earlier analysis of a few hundred of the donors excluded any sequence lacking an unambiguous match to a single V gene segment. In an earlier analysis of 587 of the donors, V segments were called functional above 56.7% productive rearrangements and were called segregating when the between-donor standard deviation exceeded 5%. A statistical classification framework was developed to diagnose cytomegalovirus status using the catalog of TCR beta chain sequences. In a later analysis, V and J genes were assigned by comparing TCR nucleotide sequences against IMGT/GENE-DB human TR gene sequences. In a later analysis, CDR3 sequences and most-parsimonious VDJ recombination scenarios were assigned using the TCRdist pipeline. In a later analysis, every TCR beta chain was defined by the combination of its CDR3 amino acid sequence and its V-gene family, and reads without a unique V-gene family were dropped. In a later analysis, some 600 highly shared, low-generation-probability nucleotide sequences were removed to address suspected cross-contamination and a sequencing artifact. A later analysis calculated a clonal expansion index for each public chain from normalized within-repertoire ranks of inferred template counts. Generation probabilities in a later analysis came from a VDJ recombination model fitted to out-of-frame rearrangements, and those results were checked against IGoR. Hypergeometric tests were used in a later analysis to score TCR-TCR, TCR-HLA and TCR-CMV co-occurrence, with a repertoire-size bias correction applied to the TCR pairs. False discovery rates were estimated in a later analysis by permuting HLA or CMV assignments 20 times. In a later analysis, co-occurring TCRs were grouped with DBSCAN, and TCRdist sequence similarity was added when clustering was performed within HLA-allele-positive subsets. Co-occurrence clustering excluded repertoires with fewer than 30,000 or more than 120,000 public chains, plus five with anomalous nucleotide sharing. TCRdb took this table from immuneACCESS and kept in-frame rearrangements with V and J called. Such tables lack part of the clones; where checked against another copy, unresolved V genes explain under half of the gap, and the rest is unexplained. V and J calls and clone size are copied from that table; D and trimming were computed from the DNA. This sample is represented by approximately 150,000 clones; 68% of them were singletons. About 2.9% of the sample lies in the top ten.

The cohort comprised several hundred healthy bone marrow donors. At the time of sampling, all cohort members were nominally healthy, though unrecorded immune exposures were likely present. The donor tested CMV seropositive, placing the donor among the 290 or so seropositive members of the cohort. Each donor provided a peripheral blood sample, and peripheral blood mononuclear cells were used for TCR beta sequencing. Genomic DNA extraction from the blood cell samples was performed with the Qiagen DNeasy Blood Extraction Kit. Based on the germline V gene, the CDR1 and CDR2 sequences are SQVTM and ANQGSEA. From cysteine to phenylalanine, the CDR3 is 13 amino acids long. Left in the record is the CDR3 DNA by itself, 39 bases read in frame from the first base. Trimming takes 7 bases from V and 2 bases from J, and the germline ends sit 14 bases apart. With regard to this clone: Its target antigen remains unknown. Base qualities were left out, and no much larger clone turns up one base away.

This sequence was found in a woman aged 35 to 49 in good health and CMV-seropositive. This receptor chain uses TRBV29-1 and TRBJ1-2, with the D gene uncertain. The specimen sequenced was PBMCs. The CDR3 reads as follows: CSALQPRNYGYTF. The bases are TGCAGCGCCTTGCAACCGAGAAACTATGGCTACACCTTC.